This T cell receptor (beta chain) was profiled in a study of control samples from healthy donors and cancer patients. The repertoire was sequenced with immunoSEQ multiplex PCR; TCRdb's copy has only in-frame clones and lacks some. The sample includes approximately 74,000 clones, about 94% of them seen just once. V was clipped by 2 bases and J by 4 bases; unmatched bases: 9. The CDR3 loop spans 17 amino acids. CDR1 and CDR2 from the germline V gene are SGDLS and YYNGEE. This chain connects TRBV9 to TRBJ2-1; 10 bases fit TRBD1. Sequencing was carried out using blood. The sequence derives from a woman in her 30s in good health. Written as DNA, the CDR3 is TGTGCCAGCAGCGTGAACCGGGACAGGGGCCAGTACAATGAGCAGTTCTTC. It is translated as CASSVNRDRGQYNEQFF. Supplemented by reference TRBV9 and TRBJ2-1, the full variable domain reads DSGVTQTPKHLITATGQRVTLRCSPRSGDLSVYWYQQSLDQGLQFLIQYYNGEERAKGNILERFSAQQFPDLHSELNLSSLELGDSALYFCASSVNRDRGQYNEQFFGPGTRLTVL.